These 5 T cell receptor beta chains came from one sample sequenced in a study of glioma-infiltrating T cells after dendritic cell vaccination. Some clones are missing from TCRdb's copy, which holds only in-frame ones; the method was immunoSEQ multiplex PCR. The data contain 75,000 to 100,000 clones, 70% to 80% of them singletons. The sample in question was blood, obtained before dendritic cell vaccination. The receptors come from a human donor with glioblastoma.

This chain connects TRBV4-1 to TRBJ2-5; D remains ambiguous. Trimming stripped 2 bases from V and 1 base from J, with 11 bases between. This CDR3 contains 15 residues. Germline V gives CDR1 MGHRA, CDR2 YSYEKL. Written as DNA, the CDR3 is TGCGCCAGCAGCCAACAGGTAGTTTTCCAAGAGACCCAGTACTTC. Translating gives CASSQQVVFQETQYF.

CDR3 region: CASSVAGWSGNTIYF. For the CDR3, the DNA is TGTGCCAGCAGCGTTGCAGGGTGGTCTGGAAACACCATATATTTT. J is TRBJ1-3 and V is TRBV2; tentative D call: TRBD1 (5 bases). The germline V gene has CDR1 SNHLY and CDR2 FYNNEI. V shed 6 bases and J shed 1 base, with 13 bases lying between them. The CDR3 covers 15 residues.

The CDR3 reads CASSLEDRGVNTEAFF. DNA for the CDR3: TGCGCCAGCAGCTTGGAGGACAGGGGGGTTAACACTGAAGCTTTCTTT. The V gene is TRBV5-1, the J gene TRBJ1-1, with TRBD1 matching over 10 bases. Germline V gene sequence: CDR1 SGHRS, CDR2 YFSETQ. The CDR3 has 16 residues. V gave up 0 bases and J gave up 2 bases; unmatched junction bases: 4.

There are a few counts of this clone. The rearrangement links TRBV9 to TRBJ2-3; no clear D gene. V lost 4 bases and J 2 bases, leaving 11 bases between the germline ends. From germline, CDR1 is SGDLS and CDR2 YYNGEE. The CDR3 contains 14 residues. DNA for the CDR3: TGTGCCAGCAGCCCTGGGCCATTCACAGATACGCAGTATTTT. It yields the protein CASSPGPFTDTQYF.

The V and J genes are TRBV6-5 and TRBJ1-4; a possible D gene is TRBD1 (5 bases). This CDR3 has 14 residues. V dropped 6 bases and J dropped 7 bases, with 15 bases sitting between them. Germline loops: CDR1 MNHEY, CDR2 SVGAGI. The CDR3, as DNA: TGTGCCAGCAGCCCCCAGGGAATTGGTGAAAAACTGTTTTTT. Translated, it gives CASSPQGIGEKLFF.